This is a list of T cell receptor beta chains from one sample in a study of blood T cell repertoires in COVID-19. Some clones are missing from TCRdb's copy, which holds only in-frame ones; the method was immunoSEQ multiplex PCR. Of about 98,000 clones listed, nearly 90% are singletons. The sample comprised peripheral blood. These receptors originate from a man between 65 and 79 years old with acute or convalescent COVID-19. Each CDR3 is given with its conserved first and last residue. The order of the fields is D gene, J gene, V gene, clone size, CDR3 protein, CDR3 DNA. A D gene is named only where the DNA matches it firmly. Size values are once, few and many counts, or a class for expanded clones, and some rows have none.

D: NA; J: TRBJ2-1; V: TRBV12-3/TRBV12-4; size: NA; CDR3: CASSATSTEQFF; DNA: TGTGCCAGCAGTGCGACTAGTACAGAGCAGTTCTTC
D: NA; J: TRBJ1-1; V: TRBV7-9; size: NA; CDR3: CASSLLERNTEAFF; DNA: TGTGCCAGCAGCTTATTGGAGAGGAACACTGAAGCTTTCTTT
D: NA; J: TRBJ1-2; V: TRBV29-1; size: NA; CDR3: CSVVGGLDYGYTF; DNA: TGCAGCGTGGTGGGTGGGCTGGACTATGGCTACACCTTC
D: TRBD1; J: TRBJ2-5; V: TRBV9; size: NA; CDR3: CASSTPTGGETQYF; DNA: TGTGCCAGCAGCACTCCGACAGGGGGGGAGACCCAGTACTTC
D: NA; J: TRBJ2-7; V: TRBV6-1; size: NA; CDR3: CASSEGQGGAYEQYF; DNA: TGTGCCAGCAGTGAGGGCCAGGGAGGCGCCTACGAGCAGTACTTC
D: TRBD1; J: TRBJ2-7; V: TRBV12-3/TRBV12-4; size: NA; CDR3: CASSPGQGYEQYF; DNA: TGTGCCAGCAGCCCGGGACAGGGGTACGAGCAGTACTTC
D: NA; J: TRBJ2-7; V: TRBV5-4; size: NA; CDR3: CASSMTGVLYEQYF; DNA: TGTGCCAGCAGCATGACAGGAGTACTCTACGAGCAGTACTTC
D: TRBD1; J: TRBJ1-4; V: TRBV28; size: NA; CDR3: CASSLSGTGPGKLFF; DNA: TGTGCCAGCAGTTTGTCCGGGACAGGGCCTGGAAAACTGTTTTTT
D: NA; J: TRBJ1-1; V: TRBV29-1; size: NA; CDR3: CSVVLPVRALKNTEAFF; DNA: TGCAGCGTTGTCCTCCCGGTCAGGGCCTTGAAGAACACTGAAGCTTTCTTT
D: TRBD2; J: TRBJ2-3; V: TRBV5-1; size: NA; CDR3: CASSLVGGALDTQYF; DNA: TGCGCCAGCAGCTTGGTCGGGGGGGCCTTAGATACGCAGTATTTT
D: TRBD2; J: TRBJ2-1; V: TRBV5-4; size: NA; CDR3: CASSPQPTSGGSSYNEQFF; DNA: TGTGCCAGCAGCCCACAACCAACTAGCGGGGGTAGCTCCTACAATGAGCAGTTCTTC
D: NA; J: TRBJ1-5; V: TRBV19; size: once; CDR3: CASSIARDQPQHF; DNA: TGTGCCAGTAGTATAGCCAGGGATCAGCCCCAGCATTTT
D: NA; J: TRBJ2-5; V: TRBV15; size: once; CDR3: CATSRDGDWETQYF; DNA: TGTGCCACCAGCAGAGATGGGGACTGGGAGACCCAGTACTTC
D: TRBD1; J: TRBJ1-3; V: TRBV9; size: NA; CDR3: CASSAGTAGNTIYF; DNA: TGTGCCAGCAGTGCCGGGACAGCCGGAAACACCATATATTTT
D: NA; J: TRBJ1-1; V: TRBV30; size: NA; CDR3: CASYDSRNTEAFF; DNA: TGTGCCTCTTACGACAGCCGGAACACTGAAGCTTTCTTT
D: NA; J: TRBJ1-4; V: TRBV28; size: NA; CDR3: CASTRGGNNEKLFF; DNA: TGTGCCAGCACCCGGGGTGGAAATAATGAAAAACTGTTTTTT
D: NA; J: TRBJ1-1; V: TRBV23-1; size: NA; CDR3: CASSQSWAEEAFF; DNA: TGCGCCAGCAGTCAATCGTGGGCAGAAGAAGCTTTCTTT
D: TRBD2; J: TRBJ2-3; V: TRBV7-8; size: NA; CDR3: CASSFVSGRSTDTQYF; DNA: TGTGCCAGCAGCTTTGTTAGCGGGAGGAGCACAGATACGCAGTATTTT
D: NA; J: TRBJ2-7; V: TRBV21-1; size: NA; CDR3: CASPQPLAGAPGSDEQYF; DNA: TGTGCCAGCCCACAACCCCTAGCGGGGGCCCCCGGTTCGGACGAGCAGTACTTC
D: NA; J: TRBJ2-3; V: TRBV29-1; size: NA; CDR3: CSSGGTGAPSDTQYF; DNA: TGCAGCTCCGGGGGGACAGGAGCTCCCTCAGATACGCAGTATTTT
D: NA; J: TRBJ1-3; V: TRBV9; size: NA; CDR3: CASSVGGVSGNTIYF; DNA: TGTGCCAGCAGCGTCGGGGGAGTCTCTGGAAACACCATATATTTT
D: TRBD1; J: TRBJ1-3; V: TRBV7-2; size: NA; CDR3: CASSHRGQGGNTIYF; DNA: TGTGCCAGCAGCCACAGGGGGCAAGGTGGAAACACCATATATTTT
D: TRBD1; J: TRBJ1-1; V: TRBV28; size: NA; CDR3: CASSDYRQGGENTEAFF; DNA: TGTGCCAGCAGTGACTACCGACAGGGGGGGGAGAACACTGAAGCTTTCTTT
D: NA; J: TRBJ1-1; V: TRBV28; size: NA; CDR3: CASSTLTAGNTEAFF; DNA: TGTGCCAGCAGCACTCTCACAGCAGGGAACACTGAAGCTTTCTTT
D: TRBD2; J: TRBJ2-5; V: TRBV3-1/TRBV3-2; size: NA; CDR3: CASSRPGGDETQYF; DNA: TGTGCCAGCAGCCGCCCCGGGGGGGACGAGACCCAGTACTTC
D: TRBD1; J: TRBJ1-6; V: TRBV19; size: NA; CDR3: CASTTGAYSPLHF; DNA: TGTGCCAGTACGACAGGGGCTTATTCACCCCTCCACTTT
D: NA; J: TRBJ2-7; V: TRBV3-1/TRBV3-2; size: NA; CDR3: CASSQAPGWGGYEQYF; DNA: TGTGCCAGCAGCCAAGCCCCAGGCTGGGGAGGTTACGAGCAGTACTTC
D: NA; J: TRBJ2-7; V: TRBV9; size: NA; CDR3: CASSVRGEASYEQYF; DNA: TGTGCCAGCAGCGTGCGGGGAGAGGCGTCCTACGAGCAGTACTTC
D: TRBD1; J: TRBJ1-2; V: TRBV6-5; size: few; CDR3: CASTPFRGLRGYTF; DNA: TGTGCCAGCACCCCCTTCAGGGGGCTCCGTGGCTACACCTTC
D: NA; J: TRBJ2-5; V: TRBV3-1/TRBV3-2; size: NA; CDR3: CASSQDGLGVGETQYF; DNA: TGTGCCAGCAGCCAAGATGGGCTCGGGGTGGGAGAGACCCAGTACTTC
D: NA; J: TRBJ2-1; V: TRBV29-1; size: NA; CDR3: CSVADNEQFF; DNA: TGCAGCGTTGCGGACAATGAGCAGTTCTTC
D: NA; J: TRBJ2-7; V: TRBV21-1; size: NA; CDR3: CASSIGTWWGPLISSEQYF; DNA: TGTGCCAGCAGCATAGGAACTTGGTGGGGGCCCCTGATTTCCTCCGAGCAGTACTTC
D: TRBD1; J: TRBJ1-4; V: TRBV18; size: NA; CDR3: CASSLGQGIEKLFF; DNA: TGTGCCAGCTCACTGGGACAGGGAATAGAAAAACTGTTTTTT
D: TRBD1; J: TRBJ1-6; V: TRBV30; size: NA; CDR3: CAWSEGQGNSPLHF; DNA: TGTGCCTGGAGTGAGGGACAGGGAAATTCACCCCTCCACTTT
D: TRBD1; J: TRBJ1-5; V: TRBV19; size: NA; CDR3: CASSRQGANQPQHF; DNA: TGTGCCAGTAGTAGACAGGGGGCCAATCAGCCCCAGCATTTT
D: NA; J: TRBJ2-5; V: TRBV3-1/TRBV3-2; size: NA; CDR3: CASSPPQRTASFPETQYF; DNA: TGTGCCAGCAGCCCCCCACAAAGGACAGCTTCATTCCCAGAGACCCAGTACTTC
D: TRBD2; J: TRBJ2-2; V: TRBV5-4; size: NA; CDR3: CASSSPTGGLDTGELFF; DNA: TGTGCCAGCAGCTCCCCGACGGGGGGGCTCGACACCGGGGAGCTGTTTTTT
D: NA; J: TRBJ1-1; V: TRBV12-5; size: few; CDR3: CARGTPNTEAFF; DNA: TGTGCTAGGGGTACACCGAACACTGAAGCTTTCTTT
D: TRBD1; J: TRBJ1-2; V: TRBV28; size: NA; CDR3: CASRPGQGLYGYTF; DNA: TGTGCCAGCAGACCGGGACAGGGTCTCTATGGCTACACCTTC
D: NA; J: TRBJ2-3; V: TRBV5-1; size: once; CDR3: CASSLEVVGTDTQYF; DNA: TGCGCCAGCAGCCTTGAGGTTGTCGGCACAGATACGCAGTATTTT
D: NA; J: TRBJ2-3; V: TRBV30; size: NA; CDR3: CAWTQGVRGNTDTQYF; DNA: TGTGCCTGGACCCAGGGGGTGCGGGGTAACACAGATACGCAGTATTTT
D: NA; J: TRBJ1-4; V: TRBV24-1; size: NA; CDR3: CATSDFLGTASVLNEKLFF; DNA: TGTGCCACCAGTGATTTCCTAGGCACGGCTTCGGTTCTTAATGAAAAACTGTTTTTT
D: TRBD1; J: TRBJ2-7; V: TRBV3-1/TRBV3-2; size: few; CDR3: CASSQGGTAYEQYF; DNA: TGTGCCAGCAGCCAAGGGGGGACAGCCTACGAGCAGTACTTC
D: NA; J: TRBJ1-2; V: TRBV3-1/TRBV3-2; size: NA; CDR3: CASSQVRMLGYTF; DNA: TGTGCCAGCAGCCAAGTCAGGATGCTTGGCTACACCTTC
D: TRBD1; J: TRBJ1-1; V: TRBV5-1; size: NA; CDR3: CASSLGQGSNTEAFF; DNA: TGCGCCAGCAGCTTAGGACAGGGATCGAACACTGAAGCTTTCTTT
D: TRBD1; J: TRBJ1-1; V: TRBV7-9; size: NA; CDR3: CASSSDQGANTEAFF; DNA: TGTGCCAGCAGCTCAGACCAGGGGGCGAACACTGAAGCTTTCTTT
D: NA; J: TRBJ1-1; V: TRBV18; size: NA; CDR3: CASSPTLGGDTEAFF; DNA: TGTGCCAGCTCACCAACCTTGGGGGGGGACACTGAAGCTTTCTTT
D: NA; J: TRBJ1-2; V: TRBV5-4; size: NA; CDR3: CASSLAQGGYGYTF; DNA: TGTGCCAGCAGCTTGGCGCAGGGAGGATATGGCTACACCTTC
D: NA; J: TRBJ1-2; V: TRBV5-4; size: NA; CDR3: CASSLGQPTNYGYTF; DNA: TGTGCCAGCAGCTTGGGACAGCCAACGAACTATGGCTACACCTTC
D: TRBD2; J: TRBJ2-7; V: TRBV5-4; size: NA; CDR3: CASSSRTSFEQYF; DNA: TGTGCCAGCAGCTCGAGGACTAGCTTCGAGCAGTACTTC
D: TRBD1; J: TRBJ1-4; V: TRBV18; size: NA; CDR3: CASSSLDRGRDNEKLFF; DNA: TGTGCCAGCTCATCTTTGGACAGGGGGCGAGATAATGAAAAACTGTTTTTT